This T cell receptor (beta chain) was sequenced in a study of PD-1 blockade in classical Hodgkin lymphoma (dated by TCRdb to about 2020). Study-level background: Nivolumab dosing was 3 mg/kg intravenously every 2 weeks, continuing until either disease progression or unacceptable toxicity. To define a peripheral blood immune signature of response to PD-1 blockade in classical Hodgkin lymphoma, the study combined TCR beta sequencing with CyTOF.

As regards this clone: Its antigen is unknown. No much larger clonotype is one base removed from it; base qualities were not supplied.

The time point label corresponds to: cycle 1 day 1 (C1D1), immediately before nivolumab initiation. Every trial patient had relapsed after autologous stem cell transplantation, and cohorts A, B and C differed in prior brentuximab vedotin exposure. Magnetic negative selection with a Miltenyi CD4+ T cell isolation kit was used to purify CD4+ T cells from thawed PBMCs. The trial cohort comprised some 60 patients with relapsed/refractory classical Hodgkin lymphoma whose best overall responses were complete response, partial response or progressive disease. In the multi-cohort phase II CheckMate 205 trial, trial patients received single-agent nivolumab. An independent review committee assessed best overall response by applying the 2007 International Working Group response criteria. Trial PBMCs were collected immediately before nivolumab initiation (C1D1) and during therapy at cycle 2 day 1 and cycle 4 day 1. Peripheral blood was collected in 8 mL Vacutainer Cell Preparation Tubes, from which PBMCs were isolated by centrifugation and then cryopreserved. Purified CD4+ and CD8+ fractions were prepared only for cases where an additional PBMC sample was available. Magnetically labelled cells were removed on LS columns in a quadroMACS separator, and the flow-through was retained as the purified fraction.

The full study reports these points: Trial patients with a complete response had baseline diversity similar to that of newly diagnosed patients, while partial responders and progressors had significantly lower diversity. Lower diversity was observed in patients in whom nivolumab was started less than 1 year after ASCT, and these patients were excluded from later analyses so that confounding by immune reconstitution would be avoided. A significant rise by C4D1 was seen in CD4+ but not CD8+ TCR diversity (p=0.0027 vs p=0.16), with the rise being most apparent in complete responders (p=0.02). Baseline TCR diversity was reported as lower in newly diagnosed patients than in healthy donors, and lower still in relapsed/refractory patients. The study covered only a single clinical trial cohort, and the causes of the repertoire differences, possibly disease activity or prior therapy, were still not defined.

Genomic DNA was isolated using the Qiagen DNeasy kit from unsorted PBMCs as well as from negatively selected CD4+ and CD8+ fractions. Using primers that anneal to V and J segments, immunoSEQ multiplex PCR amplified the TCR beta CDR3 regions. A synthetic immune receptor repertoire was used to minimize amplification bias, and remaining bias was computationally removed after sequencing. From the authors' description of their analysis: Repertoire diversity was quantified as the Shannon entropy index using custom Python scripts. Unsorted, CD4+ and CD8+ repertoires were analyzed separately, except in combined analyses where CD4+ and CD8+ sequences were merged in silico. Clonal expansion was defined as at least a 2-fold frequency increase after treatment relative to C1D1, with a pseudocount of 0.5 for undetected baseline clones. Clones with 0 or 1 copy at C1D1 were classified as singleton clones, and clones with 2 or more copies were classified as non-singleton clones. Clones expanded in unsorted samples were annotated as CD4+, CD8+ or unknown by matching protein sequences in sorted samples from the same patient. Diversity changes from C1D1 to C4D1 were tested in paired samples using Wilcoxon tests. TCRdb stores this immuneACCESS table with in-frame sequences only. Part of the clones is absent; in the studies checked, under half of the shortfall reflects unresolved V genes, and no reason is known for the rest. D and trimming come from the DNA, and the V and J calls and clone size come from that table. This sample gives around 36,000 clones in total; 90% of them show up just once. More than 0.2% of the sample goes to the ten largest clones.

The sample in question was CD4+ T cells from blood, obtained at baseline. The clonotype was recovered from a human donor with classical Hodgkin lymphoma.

The DNA reads TGTGCCAGCAGCCGACTAGCGGGCCACTACAATGAGCAGTTCTTC. Its translation is CASSRLAGHYNEQFF. This sequence uses TRBV7-9 and TRBJ2-1, and TRBD2 aligns with 10 junction nucleotides. Trimming accounts for 5 bases at V and 3 bases at J, while the number of junction bases matched to no gene is 4. The CDR1 and CDR2 encoded by the germline V gene (reference sequence) are SEHNR and FQNEAQ. The CDR3 spans 15 residues, from the cysteine through the phenylalanine. Only the CDR3 DNA stays, 45 bases, in frame from base 1.